This entry concerns a single T cell receptor beta chain. Its specificity is unknown. TCRdb's table, derived via immunoSEQ multiplex PCR, lists solely in-frame clones and lacks some. The sample holds 60,000 to 85,000 clones, approximately 87% seen once. This sample stems from a study of OX40 agonist ivuxolimab in advanced cancers. Overall study context: A history of anti-PD-1, anti-PD-L1 or anti-CTLA-4 therapy was acceptable, and about 37% had some.

Findings and caveats of the study: By week 6 at 0.1 to 3.0 mg/kg, blood CD4+ and CD8+ T cells had expanded clonally.

The specimen comprised CD4+ or CD8+ T cells sorted from blood, sampled in a trial of the OX40 agonist ivuxolimab. The sequence derives from an adult with an advanced solid tumor such as melanoma, head and neck, liver or kidney cancer.

The CDR3 DNA reads TGTGCCACTCAGCGGGAGGGCCAGTCAGATACGCAGTATTTT. Encoded protein: CATQREGQSDTQYF. This chain links TRBV6-6 with TRBJ2-3; 10 bases are shared with TRBD2. The ends lost 10 bases at V and 4 bases at J; junction bases unmatched: 8. CDR3 size: 14 residues. Per germline, CDR1 MNHNY and CDR2 SVGAGI (reference sequence).